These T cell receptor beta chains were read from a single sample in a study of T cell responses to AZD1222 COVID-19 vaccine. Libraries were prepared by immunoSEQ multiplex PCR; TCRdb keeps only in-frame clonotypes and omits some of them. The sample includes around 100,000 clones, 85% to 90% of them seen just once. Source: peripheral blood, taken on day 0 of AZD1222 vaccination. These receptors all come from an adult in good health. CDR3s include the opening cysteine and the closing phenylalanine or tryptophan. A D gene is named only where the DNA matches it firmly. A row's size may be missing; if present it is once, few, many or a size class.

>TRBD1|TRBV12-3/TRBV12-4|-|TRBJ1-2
CASSQTGRGGYTF
TGTGCCAGCAGCCAGACAGGGAGGGGTGGCTACACCTTC
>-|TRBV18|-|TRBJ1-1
CASSRLGTVEAFF
TGTGCCAGCTCAAGATTGGGGACTGTTGAAGCTTTCTTT
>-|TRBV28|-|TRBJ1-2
CATKQGPNYGYTF
TGTGCCACAAAGCAGGGACCGAACTATGGCTACACCTTC
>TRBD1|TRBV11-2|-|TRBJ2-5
CASSGQGALQETQYF
TGTGCCAGCAGTGGGCAGGGGGCTCTCCAAGAGACCCAGTACTTC
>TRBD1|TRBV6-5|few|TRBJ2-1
CASNPDRGSYNEQFF
TGTGCCAGCAACCCTGACAGGGGTTCATACAATGAGCAGTTCTTC
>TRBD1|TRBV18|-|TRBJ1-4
CASSPTQGANEKLFF
TGTGCCAGCTCACCAACCCAGGGGGCTAATGAAAAACTGTTTTTT
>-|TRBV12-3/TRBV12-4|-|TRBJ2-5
CASSLIGETQYF
TGTGCCAGCAGTCTCATAGGGGAGACCCAGTACTTC
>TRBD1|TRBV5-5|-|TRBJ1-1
CASSLNRGGNTEAFF
TGTGCCAGCAGCTTGAACAGGGGAGGGAACACTGAAGCTTTCTTT
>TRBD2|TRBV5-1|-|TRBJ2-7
CASSFSGGWVQYF
TGCGCCAGCAGCTTTAGCGGGGGTTGGGTGCAGTACTTC
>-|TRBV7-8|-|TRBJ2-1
CASSLIELRSYNEQFF
TGTGCCAGCAGCCTTATCGAGCTCCGCTCCTACAATGAGCAGTTCTTC
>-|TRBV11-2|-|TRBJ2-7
CASSFGGQGSYEQYF
TGTGCCAGCAGCTTTGGGGGTCAAGGGTCCTACGAGCAGTACTTC
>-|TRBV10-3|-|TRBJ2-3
CAISDRGGSITDTQYF
TGTGCCATCAGTGATCGAGGGGGGTCGATCACAGATACGCAGTATTTT
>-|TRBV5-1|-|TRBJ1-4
CASSLVAGAREKLFF
TGCGCCAGCAGCTTGGTCGCGGGGGCAAGGGAAAAACTGTTTTTT
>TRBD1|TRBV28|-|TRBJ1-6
CASSTGQGQSPLHF
TGTGCCAGCAGTACGGGACAGGGACAATCACCCCTCCACTTT
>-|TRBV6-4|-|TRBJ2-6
CASRTDSGANVLTF
TGTGCCAGCAGGACAGATTCTGGGGCCAACGTCCTGACTTTC
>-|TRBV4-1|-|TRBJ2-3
CASSLSPGAGTDTQYF
TGCGCCAGCAGCCTAAGTCCGGGGGCCGGAACAGATACGCAGTATTTT
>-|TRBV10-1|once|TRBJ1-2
CASSVCQGYGYTF
TGCGCCAGCAGTGTGTGCCAGGGCTATGGCTACACCTTC
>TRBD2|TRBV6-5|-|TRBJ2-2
CASRGTSSMTGELFF
TGTGCCAGCAGGGGGACTAGTAGTATGACCGGGGAGCTGTTTTTT
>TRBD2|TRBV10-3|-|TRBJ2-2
CAIPWTSGHSNTGELFF
TGCGCCATTCCATGGACTAGCGGGCATTCGAACACCGGGGAGCTGTTTTTT
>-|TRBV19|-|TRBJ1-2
CASSPPGTSNYGYTF
TGTGCCAGTAGCCCGCCGGGCACGTCGAACTATGGCTACACCTTC
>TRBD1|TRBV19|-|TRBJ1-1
CASSTLDRGLNTEAFF
TGTGCCAGTAGTACCCTGGACAGGGGGCTTAACACTGAAGCTTTCTTT
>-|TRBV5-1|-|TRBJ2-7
CASREQGISYEQYF
TGCGCCAGCAGAGAACAGGGTATCTCCTACGAGCAGTACTTC
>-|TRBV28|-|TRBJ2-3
CASSVASASTDTQYF
TGTGCCAGCAGCGTAGCTAGCGCTAGCACAGATACGCAGTATTTT
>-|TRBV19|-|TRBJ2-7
CASSIQGSYEQYF
TGTGCCAGTAGTATTCAGGGTTCCTACGAGCAGTACTTC
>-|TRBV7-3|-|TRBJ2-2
CASSLTRDTGELFF
TGTGCCAGCAGCTTAACCAGGGACACCGGGGAGCTGTTTTTT
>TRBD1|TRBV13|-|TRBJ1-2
CASTRTGQYYGYTF
TGTGCCAGCACCAGGACAGGCCAATACTATGGCTACACCTTC
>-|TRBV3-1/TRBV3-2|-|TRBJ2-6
CASSQGHGRVSGANVLTF
TGTGCCAGCAGCCAAGGGCACGGAAGGGTCTCTGGGGCCAACGTCCTGACTTTC
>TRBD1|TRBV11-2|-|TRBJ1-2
CASSLRDRDYGYTF
TGTGCCAGCAGCTTAAGGGACAGGGACTATGGCTACACCTTC
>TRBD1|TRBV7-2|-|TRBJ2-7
CASSLVGTVNYEQYF
TGTGCCAGCAGCTTAGTCGGGACAGTCAACTACGAGCAGTACTTC
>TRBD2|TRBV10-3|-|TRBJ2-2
CAISSREANTGELFF
TGTGCCATCAGTAGTCGGGAGGCCAACACCGGGGAGCTGTTTTTT
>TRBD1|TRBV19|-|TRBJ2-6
CASSTGTGSPSGANVLTF
TGTGCCAGTAGTACCGGGACAGGGTCCCCCTCTGGGGCCAACGTCCTGACTTTC
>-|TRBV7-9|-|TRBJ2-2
CASTLTGNTGELFF
TGTGCCAGCACCCTCACAGGGAACACCGGGGAGCTGTTTTTT
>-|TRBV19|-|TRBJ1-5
CASSIDRYNQPQHF
TGTGCCAGTAGTATAGACAGATACAATCAGCCCCAGCATTTT
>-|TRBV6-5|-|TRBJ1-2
CASRLGDPMRYTF
TGTGCCAGCAGGCTGGGTGACCCTATGCGCTACACCTTC
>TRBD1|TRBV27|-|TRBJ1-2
CASRGDRQGSGYTF
TGTGCCAGCAGGGGGGACAGACAGGGTAGTGGCTACACCTTC
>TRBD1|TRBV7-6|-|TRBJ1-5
CAGRTNRGRNQPQHF
TGTGCCGGGCGTACCAACAGGGGACGCAATCAGCCCCAGCATTTT
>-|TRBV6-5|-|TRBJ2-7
CASSYGGPYEQYF
TGTGCCAGCAGTTACGGCGGACCCTACGAGCAGTACTTC